These 27 T cell receptor beta chains share one sample of origin, sequenced in a study of blood T cell repertoires in COVID-19. This table comes from immunoSEQ multiplex PCR, and its TCRdb copy is limited to in-frame clones, with some not included. The sample records about 260,000 clones, 80% to 90% being singletons. Sequences were obtained from peripheral blood. All receptors come from a woman in her 70s with COVID-19, enrolled during active disease.

V gene TRBV7-8 combines with J gene TRBJ2-2; D is perhaps TRBD2 (5 bases). V lost 3 bases and J 4 bases, leaving 12 bases between the germline ends. Germline loops: CDR1 SGHVS, CDR2 FQNEAQ. This CDR3 region has 15 residues. CDR3 nucleotides: TGTGCCAGCAGCTTCAGCGGACGGCTCACCGGGGAGCTGTTTTTT. It codes for CASSFSGRLTGELFF.

The gene calls are TRBV3-1 (or the pseudogene TRBV3-2) and TRBJ1-6; D is unresolved. This CDR3 region has 16 residues. Trimming removed 0 bases at V and 13 bases at J, with 19 bases between. CDR1 and CDR2 (germline): LGHDT, YNNKEL (reference sequence). The CDR3 loop reads CASSQDSQVPGRPLHF. The CDR3 nucleotides are TGTGCCAGCAGCCAAGACTCGCAGGTCCCTGGGAGGCCCCTCCACTTT.

This clone has a handful of counts. V usage is TRBV5-1 and J usage is TRBJ2-5; the match to TRBD2 covers 9 bases. V lost 0 bases to trimming and J lost 1 base; unmatched junction nucleotides: 7. The CDR3 runs to 17 residues. CDR1 and CDR2 from the germline V gene are SGHRS and YFSETQ. The CDR3 is CASSLGLAGLLQETQYF. Written as DNA, the CDR3 is TGCGCCAGCAGCTTGGGGCTAGCGGGGTTACTCCAAGAGACCCAGTACTTC. Full variable domain (remainder filled in from reference TRBV5-1 and TRBJ2-5): KAGVTQTPRYLIKTRGQQVTLSCSPISGHRSVSWYQQTPGQGLQFLFEYFSETQRNKGNFPGRFSGRQFSNSRSEMNVSTLELGDSALYLCASSLGLAGLLQETQYFGPGTRLLVL.

The rearrangement links TRBV5-1 to TRBJ2-3; D perhaps matches TRBD2 (5 bases). Germline CDR1 reads SGHRS; CDR2 reads YFSETQ. CDR3 length: 14 amino acids. V lost 3 bases and J 4 bases, leaving 12 bases between the germline ends. The CDR3 sequence: CASSWTAIPDTQYF. CDR3 in DNA: TGCGCCAGCAGCTGGACTGCTATTCCAGATACGCAGTATTTT.

The DNA for the CDR3 is TGTGCCAGCAGCGTGGGACTTAACAATGAGCAGTTCTTC. It is translated as CASSVGLNNEQFF. The chain recombines TRBV5-4 with TRBJ2-1; possibly TRBD2 for D (6 bases). The CDR3 runs 13 residues. The germline V and J ends were trimmed by 4 bases and 5 bases, with 10 bases remaining between them. Looked up from germline, CDR1 is SGHNT and CDR2 is YYREEE (reference sequence).

V gene TRBV10-3 combines with J gene TRBJ1-2; D is unclear. The V and J ends lost 0 bases and 5 bases respectively, with 16 bases between them. The CDR3 runs 16 residues. Looked up from germline, CDR1 is ENHRY and CDR2 is SYGVKD. This CDR3 reads CAISESTRVILYGYTF. CDR3 coding DNA: TGTGCCATCAGTGAGTCGACTCGGGTGATACTATATGGCTACACCTTC.

For this clone: Additional DNA sequences in this sample encode the identical CDR3. The chain employs TRBV28 and TRBJ1-2; 8 bases map to TRBD1. This CDR3 spans 14 amino acids. V shed 5 bases, J shed 5 bases, and the junction held 7 bases outside the gene matches. CDR1 and CDR2 from the germline V gene are MDHEN and SYDVKM. CDR3 protein: CASSSGQGSYGYTF. CDR3 nucleotides: TGTGCCAGCAGTAGCGGACAGGGTTCATATGGCTACACCTTC.

The chain joins TRBV3-1 (or the pseudogene TRBV3-2) to TRBJ2-3; D is ambiguous. The CDR3 consists of 14 residues. V lost 1 base and J lost 0, with 5 bases in between. Germline CDR1 and CDR2: LGHDT and YNNKEL (reference sequence). DNA for the CDR3: TGTGCCAGCAGCCAAGCCAGGAGCACAGATACGCAGTATTTT. Its protein is CASSQARSTDTQYF.

The chain joins TRBV30 to TRBJ1-1, with a possible D match to TRBD1 (6 bases). Germline-derived CDR1 and CDR2 are GTSNPN and SVGIG (reference sequence). Trimming took off 3 bases at V and 6 bases at J, with 11 bases between the two ends. This CDR3 contains 12 residues. The CDR3 spells CAWSAGAAEAFF. CDR3 DNA: TGTGCCTGGAGCGCGGGGGCTGCTGAAGCTTTCTTT.

The V call is TRBV30, the J call TRBJ2-7; TRBD2 aligns across 7 bases. The CDR3 sequence is 15 residues long. Germline CDR1 reads GTSNPN; CDR2 reads SVGIG (reference sequence). V trimming: 0 bases; J trimming: 4 bases; junction bases outside the gene matches: 9. CDR3 residues: CAWSVPGTNKYEQYF. The CDR3 DNA sequence: TGTGCCTGGAGTGTACCCGGGACTAACAAATACGAGCAGTACTTC.

The chain is built from TRBV6-5 and TRBJ2-2; D uncertain. The CDR3 is 14 residues long. V lost 7 bases to trimming and J lost 7 bases, with 16 bases between them. Germline V lookup: CDR1 MNHEY, CDR2 SVGAGI. CDR3 in DNA: TGTGCCAGCATGAGAGGAGAACTTAGCGGGGAGCTGTTTTTT. This encodes CASMRGELSGELFF.

The chain is built from TRBV30 and TRBJ2-7; tentatively, D is TRBD1 (5 bases). Trimming left V 2 bases short and J 6 bases short, with 14 bases between. Germline V gene sequence: CDR1 GTSNPN, CDR2 SVGIG (reference sequence). The CDR3 has 13 amino acids. The CDR3 bases are TGTGCCTGGAGTATCCGTCTGACAGCCGAGCAGTACTTC. Protein: CAWSIRLTAEQYF. The full variable domain, its missing parts supplied by reference TRBV30 and TRBJ2-7, is SQTIHQWPATLVQPVGSPLSLECTVEGTSNPNLYWYRQAAGRGLQLLFYSVGIGQISSEVPQNLSASRPQDRQFILSSKKLLLSDSGFYLCAWSIRLTAEQYFGPGTRLTVT.

This CDR3 reads CAISESPAYEQYF. The CDR3 DNA follows: TGTGCCATCAGTGAGTCCCCCGCCTACGAGCAGTACTTC. This sequence joins TRBV10-3 and TRBJ2-7; D is unclear. This CDR3 is built from 13 residues. Germline CDR1 ENHRY, CDR2 SYGVKD. The V and J ends lost 0 bases and 2 bases respectively, with 5 bases between them.

V gene TRBV19 combines with J gene TRBJ2-5; the match to TRBD2 covers 7 bases. The V and J ends lost 3 bases and 4 bases, in that order; junction bases with no gene match: 8. CDR1 and CDR2 from the germline V gene are LNHDA and SQIVND (reference sequence). This CDR3 has 15 residues. The CDR3 region is CASSMGLAEGETQYF. CDR3 DNA: TGTGCCAGTAGTATGGGGCTAGCGGAAGGAGAGACCCAGTACTTC.

The chain uses TRBV11-2 and TRBJ2-7; D remains unclear. V shed 5 bases and J shed 1 base, with 12 bases lying between them. Germline CDR1 SGHAT, CDR2 FQNNGV. The CDR3 spans 14 residues. CDR3 amino acids: CASSLSPTSYEQYF. The CDR3 region has the DNA TGTGCCAGCAGCCTATCGCCGACTTCCTACGAGCAGTACTTC.

The chain carries TRBV20-1 and TRBJ2-3; weak D call: TRBD2 (5 bases). The germline gives CDR1 DFQATT, CDR2 SNEGSKA (reference sequence). This CDR3 is built from 15 residues. V dropped 3 bases and J dropped 1 base, with 14 bases sitting between them. CDR3 nucleotide sequence: TGCAGTGCTAGTTCTAGCCAAGGTCGCACAGATACGCAGTATTTT. This codes for CSASSSQGRTDTQYF.

This clone appeared once. The chain is built from TRBV6-5 and TRBJ1-5; 8 nucleotides line up with TRBD1. Trimming at V came to 6 bases and at J to 3 bases, leaving 7 bases not matched to a gene. Looked up from germline, CDR1 is MNHEY and CDR2 is SVGAGI. This CDR3 comprises 15 residues. Here the CDR3 reads CASSSGQVTNQPQHF. In DNA form, the CDR3 reads TGTGCCAGCAGCTCGGGACAGGTGACCAATCAGCCCCAGCATTTT.

V and J are TRBV12-3 or TRBV12-4 and TRBJ2-3, with unresolved D. V lost 4 bases, J lost 8 bases, and 13 bases lay in between. This CDR3 has 13 residues. This CDR3 reads CASSYLVRGTQYF. CDR3 nucleotides: TGTGCCAGCAGTTATTTGGTTCGAGGTACGCAGTATTTT.

This chain connects TRBV2 to TRBJ1-1, with 9 bases that match TRBD1. Per germline, CDR1 SNHLY and CDR2 FYNNEI. The V and J ends lost 6 bases and 2 bases, in that order; junction bases with no gene match: 4. The CDR3 runs 14 residues. Here the CDR3 DNA reads TGTGCCAGCAGGGACAGGGGTGCTAACACTGAAGCTTTCTTT. It codes for CASRDRGANTEAFF. Combining the CDR3 with reference TRBV2 and TRBJ1-1 gives the whole variable domain EPEVTQTPSHQVTQMGQEVILRCVPISNHLYFYWYRQILGQKVEFLVSFYNNEISEKSEIFDDQFSVERPDGSNFTLKIRSTKLEDSAMYFCASRDRGANTEAFFGQGTRLTVV.

The chain combines TRBV10-1 with TRBJ1-4; 11 nucleotides agree with TRBD1. Germline CDR1 is WNHNN and CDR2 is SYGVQD (reference sequence). Trimming cost V 0 bases and J 1 base; bases outside gene matches: 4. This CDR3 is built from 18 residues. In DNA form, the CDR3 reads TGCGCCAGCAGTGAGTCGCGGGACAGGGGGGAAACTAATGAAAAACTGTTTTTT. Amino acid sequence: CASSESRDRGETNEKLFF.

The chain employs TRBV9 and TRBJ2-3; 12 bases fit TRBD2. Germline V gene lookup returns CDR1 SGDLS and CDR2 YYNGEE. The CDR3 extends over 16 amino acids. V lost 1 base, J lost 9 bases, and 9 bases stayed unmatched. The CDR3 region is CASSVPLAGGPDTQYF. CDR3 coding DNA: TGTGCCAGCAGCGTACCTCTAGCGGGAGGGCCGGACACGCAGTATTTT.

A note on this clone: This sample also contains other DNA sequences that code for the same CDR3. The V and J genes are TRBV5-1 and TRBJ1-1, with D hard to call. The CDR3 spans 13 residues. Trimming removed 0 bases at V and 3 bases at J, with 6 bases between. The germline V gene has CDR1 SGHRS and CDR2 YFSETQ. The CDR3 nucleotides read TGCGCCAGCAGCTTGGCCGGGGACACTGAAGCTTTCTTT. Its translation is CASSLAGDTEAFF.

This clone has only one observation. The rearrangement joins TRBV30 to TRBJ1-2; D gene unclear. Trimming pared 0 bases from V and 8 bases from J, leaving 13 bases between. The V gene's germline CDR1 is GTSNPN and CDR2 SVGIG (reference sequence). This CDR3 spans 13 amino acids. Written as DNA, the CDR3 is TGTGCCTGGAGTGTATTCTCCAACACGGGCTACACCTTC. Its protein is CAWSVFSNTGYTF.

The genes are TRBV19 and TRBJ1-2, with a possible D match to TRBD1 (6 bases). Trimming took off 3 bases at V and 7 bases at J, with 27 bases between the two ends. Per germline, CDR1 LNHDA and CDR2 SQIVND (reference sequence). There are 18 residues in the CDR3. In nucleotides, the CDR3 is TGTGCCAGTAGTATCGGGACAACGATACAGGAAATTTCTAGTGGCTACACCTTC. It encodes CASSIGTTIQEISSGYTF.

Written as DNA, the CDR3 is TGTGCCGCCCGGACAGGGGGCTATGGCTACACCTTC. As protein: CAARTGGYGYTF. This chain links TRBV6-5 with TRBJ1-2, with 10 bases aligning to TRBD1. Unmatched junction bases numbered 4, after V lost 11 bases and J lost 4 bases. The CDR3 totals 12 residues. Germline CDR1 and CDR2: MNHEY and SVGAGI.

The chain's CDR3 is CAISENRGTDTQYF. In nucleotides, the CDR3 is TGTGCCATCAGTGAGAACAGGGGAACAGATACGCAGTATTTT. The chain recombines TRBV10-3 with TRBJ2-3, with 7 bases aligning to TRBD1. V lost 2 bases, J lost 3 bases, and 2 bases stayed unmatched. The CDR3 contains 14 residues. Germline CDR1 reads ENHRY; CDR2 reads SYGVKD.

This clone appeared a single time. The chain is built from TRBV6-5 and TRBJ2-1; tentative D call: TRBD1 (6 bases). Germline CDR1 and CDR2: MNHEY and SVGAGI. CDR3 length: 13 residues. V lost 6 bases to trimming and J lost 7 bases, with 13 bases between them. The CDR3 bases are TGTGCCAGCAGCCCCCAAACAGGGAATGAGCAGTTCTTC. This codes for CASSPQTGNEQFF.